A selection of T cell receptor beta chains follows, all from one sample in a study of T-cell reconstitution after alpha-beta-depleted transplantation in children. TCRdb re-called the PCR reads with MiXCR, one entry per CDR3 protein. The sample yields a few hundred thousand distinct CDR3 sequences, roughly 7.8% seen once. Source: peripheral blood, taken 360 days after TCRalphabeta/CD19-depleted stem cell transplant. The receptors shown here come from a female patient aged 2-15 years who had a stem cell transplant for Fanconi anemia, so the T cells may come from the graft donor. Both conserved end residues are part of each CDR3. D genes are given only for firm matches. Clone size appears in some rows only: once, few, many, or a class for an expanded clone.

-,15,TRBV4-2,many,TRBJ2-2,CASTRDSTNTGELFF,TGTGCCAGCACCCGGGACTCCACGAACACCGGGGAGCTGTTTTTT
TRBD2,18,TRBV28,-,TRBJ2-6,CASRGRTSSFSGANVLTF,TGTGCCAGCAGGGGTCGGACTAGCTCCTTCTCTGGGGCCAACGTCCTGACTTTC
-,15,TRBV12-3/TRBV12-4,many,TRBJ2-7,CASSPTLSSAYEQYF,TGTGCCAGCAGTCCCACTCTTTCGAGCGCCTACGAGCAGTACTTC
TRBD1,15,TRBV5-4,few,TRBJ1-1,CASSPGQGRNTEAFF,TGTGCCAGCAGCCCAGGACAGGGGCGAAACACTGAAGCTTTCTTT
-,14,TRBV12-3/TRBV12-4,many,TRBJ1-5,CASWFTGADQPQHF,TGTGCCAGCTGGTTTACCGGGGCGGATCAGCCCCAGCATTTT
-,16,TRBV5-1,many,TRBJ2-3,CASSLARGLSTDTQYF,TGCGCCAGCAGCTTGGCCCGGGGGCTCAGCACAGATACGCAGTATTTT
-,11,TRBV29-1,many,TRBJ1-2,CSVPRLYGYTF,TGCAGCGTTCCACGGCTCTATGGCTACACCTTC
-,15,TRBV5-1,-,TRBJ2-1,CASSLGYGDYNEQFF,TGCGCCAGCAGCTTGGGTTATGGGGACTACAATGAGCAGTTCTTC
-,14,TRBV20-1,few,TRBJ1-1,CSARDMWGDTEAFF,TGCAGTGCTAGAGATATGTGGGGTGACACTGAAGCTTTCTTT
-,14,TRBV15,many,TRBJ2-7,CATSRDRGNYGQYF,TGTGCCACCAGCAGAGATCGCGGGAACTATGGGCAGTACTTC
-,15,TRBV20-1,many,TRBJ2-3,CSASFRGGSTDTQYF,TGCAGTGCCAGCTTCCGAGGGGGTTCCACAGATACGCAGTATTTT
-,13,TRBV10-1,many,TRBJ1-1,CASSGPMNTEAFF,TGCGCCAGCAGTGGACCGATGAACACTGAAGCTTTCTTT
-,15,TRBV19,many,TRBJ2-6,CASSMAGLGANVLTF,TGTGCCAGTAGTATGGCAGGGTTAGGGGCCAACGTCCTGACTTTC
TRBD2,16,TRBV10-1,many,TRBJ2-3,CASSSFSGGAADTQYF,TGCGCCAGCAGTTCCTTTAGCGGGGGGGCCGCAGATACGCAGTATTTT
TRBD2,15,TRBV5-1,few,TRBJ2-1,CASSWTGTSSHEQFF,TGCGCCAGCAGCTGGACCGGGACTAGCTCCCATGAGCAGTTCTTC
TRBD2,15,TRBV11-2,-,TRBJ2-2,CASSLSGGRAGELFF,TGTGCCAGCAGCTTGAGCGGGGGGCGGGCCGGGGAGCTGTTTTTT
-,17,TRBV6-5,-,TRBJ1-2,CASSYWGGRPDNYGYTF,TGTGCCAGCAGTTACTGGGGGGGGCGCCCTGATAACTATGGCTACACCTTC
-,15,TRBV18,few,TRBJ2-3,CASSPLAVGTDTQYF,TGTGCCAGCTCACCGTTAGCCGTAGGCACAGATACGCAGTATTTT
TRBD1,17,TRBV24-1,many,TRBJ2-1,CATSDFRDRGAYNEQFF,TGTGCCACCAGTGATTTCCGGGACAGGGGTGCCTACAATGAGCAGTTCTTC
-,13,TRBV2,-,TRBJ2-2,CASSVVVLGELFF,TGTGCCAGCAGTGTTGTTGTACTTGGGGAGCTGTTTTTT
-,15,TRBV11-2,many,TRBJ1-5,CASSLGLDSYQPQHF,TGTGCCAGCAGCTTAGGTCTGGACAGTTATCAGCCCCAGCATTTT
-,17,TRBV6-1,many,TRBJ2-5,CASSTDPLSGRFETQYF,TGTGCCAGCAGTACGGACCCATTGTCGGGGCGCTTCGAGACCCAGTACTTC
TRBD1,16,TRBV20-1,-,TRBJ1-2,CSARKRGTGRGYGYTF,TGCAGTGCTAGAAAAAGGGGGACAGGGAGGGGATACGGCTACACCTTC
-,13,TRBV12-3/TRBV12-4,many,TRBJ2-7,CASSFAYSYEQYF,TGTGCCAGCAGTTTTGCTTATTCCTACGAGCAGTACTTC
-,13,TRBV29-1,many,TRBJ1-1,CSVDQGRGTEAFF,TGCAGCGTTGATCAGGGAAGGGGGACTGAAGCTTTCTTT
-,14,TRBV5-1,many,TRBJ2-1,CASSLDLATNEQFF,TGCGCCAGCAGCTTGGACCTAGCGACGAATGAGCAGTTCTTC
-,11,TRBV6-5,many,TRBJ2-1,CASRDSLEQFF,TGTGCCAGCAGGGACTCTCTTGAGCAGTTCTTC
TRBD2,16,TRBV25-1,many,TRBJ2-1,CASSEQLAGGEGEQFF,TGTGCCAGCAGTGAACAGCTAGCGGGGGGTGAGGGTGAGCAGTTCTTC
TRBD1,13,TRBV15,-,TRBJ1-1,CATIGGPNTEAFF,TGTGCCACCATAGGGGGCCCGAACACTGAAGCTTTCTTT
-,13,TRBV7-9,many,TRBJ2-1,CASSFVPAREQFF,TGTGCCAGCAGCTTCGTCCCCGCCCGGGAGCAGTTCTTC
TRBD1,14,TRBV27,-,TRBJ1-6,CASSQRQGGSPLHF,TGTGCCAGCAGTCAGAGACAGGGAGGTTCACCCCTCCACTTT
TRBD1,14,TRBV6-1,few,TRBJ1-1,CASRPTGANTEAFF,TGTGCCAGCAGACCTACAGGGGCGAACACTGAAGCTTTCTTT
-,12,TRBV28,many,TRBJ2-1,CASLAAHNEQFF,TGTGCCAGTTTAGCGGCACACAATGAGCAGTTCTTC
-,11,TRBV18,many,TRBJ2-5,CASSPEETQYF,TGTGCCAGCAGTCCCGAAGAGACCCAGTACTTC
TRBD1,16,TRBV5-6,many,TRBJ2-2,CASSSRTGGRTGELFF,TGTGCCAGCAGCTCCCGGACAGGGGGCAGGACCGGGGAGCTGTTTTTT
TRBD1,16,TRBV5-1,many,TRBJ2-7,CASSSTPGQLSYEQYF,TGCGCCAGCAGCTCTACACCGGGACAGCTGTCCTACGAGCAGTACTTC